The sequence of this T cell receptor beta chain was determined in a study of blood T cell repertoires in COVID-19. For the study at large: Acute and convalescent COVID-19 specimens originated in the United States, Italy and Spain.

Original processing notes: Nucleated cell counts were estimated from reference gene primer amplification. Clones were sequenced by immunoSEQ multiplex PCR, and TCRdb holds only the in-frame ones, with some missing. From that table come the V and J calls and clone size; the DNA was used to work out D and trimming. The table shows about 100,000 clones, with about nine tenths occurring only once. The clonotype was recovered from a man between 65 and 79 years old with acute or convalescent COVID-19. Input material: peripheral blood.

In DNA, the CDR3 is TGCGCCAGCAGCCAAGACCGGACAGGAGCGGATATGAACACTGAAGCTTTCTTT. Translating it yields CASSQDRTGADMNTEAFF. This chain uses TRBV4-1 with TRBJ1-1; TRBD1 agrees at 7 bases. Germline CDR1 reads MGHRA; CDR2 reads YSYEKL. The CDR3 contains 18 residues. Trimming cost V 0 bases and J 0 bases; bases outside gene matches: 10.